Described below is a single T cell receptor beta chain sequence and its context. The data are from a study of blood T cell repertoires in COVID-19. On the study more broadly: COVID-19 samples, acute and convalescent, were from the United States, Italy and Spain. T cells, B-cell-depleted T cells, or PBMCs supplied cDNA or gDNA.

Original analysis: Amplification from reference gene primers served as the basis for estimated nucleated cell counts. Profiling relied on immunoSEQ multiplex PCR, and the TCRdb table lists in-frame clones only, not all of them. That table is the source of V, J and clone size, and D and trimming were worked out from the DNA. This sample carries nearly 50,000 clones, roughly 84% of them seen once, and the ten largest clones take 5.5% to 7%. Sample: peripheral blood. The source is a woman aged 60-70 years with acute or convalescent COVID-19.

DNA of the CDR3: TGTGCCAGCAGCTTGCAGGGGGCCAACGTCCTGACTTTC. Protein sequence: CASSLQGANVLTF. This rearrangement joins TRBV13 to TRBJ2-6; D is uncertain. This CDR3 is 13 amino acids long. V lost 3 bases to trimming and J lost 4 bases, with 4 bases between them. Germline CDR1 reads PRHDT; CDR2 reads FYEKMQ (reference sequence).